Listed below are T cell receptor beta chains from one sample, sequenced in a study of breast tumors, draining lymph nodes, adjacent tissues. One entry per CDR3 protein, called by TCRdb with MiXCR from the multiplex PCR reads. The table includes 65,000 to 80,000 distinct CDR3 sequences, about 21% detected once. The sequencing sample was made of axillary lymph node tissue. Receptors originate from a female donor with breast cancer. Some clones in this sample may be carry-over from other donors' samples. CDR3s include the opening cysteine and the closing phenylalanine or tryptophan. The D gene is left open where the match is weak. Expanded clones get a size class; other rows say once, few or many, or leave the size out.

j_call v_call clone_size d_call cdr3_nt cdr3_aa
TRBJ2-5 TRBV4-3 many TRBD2 TGCGCCAGCAGCCAACTAGCGGGAGTGGAGACCCAGTACTTC CASSQLAGVETQYF
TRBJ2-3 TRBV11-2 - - TGTGCCAGCGGCTTAGTTACAGGTGGAGCAAGCACAGATACGCAGTATTTT CASGLVTGGASTDTQYF
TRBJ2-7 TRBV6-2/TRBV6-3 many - TGTGCCAGCAGTTACTCGATCTACGAGCAGTACTTC CASSYSIYEQYF
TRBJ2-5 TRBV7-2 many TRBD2 TGTGCCAGCAGCCCCGGGGGGATCATGGAGACCCAGTACTTC CASSPGGIMETQYF
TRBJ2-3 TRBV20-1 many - TGCAGTGGAGGGAGCGCGGGCGGGACAGATACGCAGTATTTT CSGGSAGGTDTQYF
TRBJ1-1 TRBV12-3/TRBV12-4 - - TGTGCCAGCAGTCCCTCGGGACACCGGTCAACTGAAGCTTTCTTT CASSPSGHRSTEAFF
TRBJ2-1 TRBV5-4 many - TGTGCCAGCAGCTTTGGGGGTGGCTCCTACAATGAGCAGTTCTTC CASSFGGGSYNEQFF
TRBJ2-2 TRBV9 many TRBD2 TGTGCCAGCAGCGTAGCGGGAGGGGTGAACACCGGGGAGCTGTTTTTT CASSVAGGVNTGELFF
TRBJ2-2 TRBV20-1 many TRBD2 TGCAGTGCGCCGCGGGGGGCCCTCGGCGGGGAGCTGTTTTTT CSAPRGALGGELFF
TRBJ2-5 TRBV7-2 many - TGTGCCAGCAGCTTATTGTTATTGAGGGTTAAAGAGACCCAGTACTTC CASSLLLLRVKETQYF
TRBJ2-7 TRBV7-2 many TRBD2 TGTGCCAGCAGCCTCAAAACTAGCGGGACGCTTAATTTCTACGAGCAGTACTTC CASSLKTSGTLNFYEQYF
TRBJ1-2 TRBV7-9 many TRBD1 TGTGCCAGCAGCGTACCCGGGACAGGGAATGGCTACACCTTC CASSVPGTGNGYTF
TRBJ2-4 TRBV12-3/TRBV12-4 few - TGTGCCAGCAGTACACCTTCCGGGACTTCCAAAAACATTCAGTACTTC CASSTPSGTSKNIQYF
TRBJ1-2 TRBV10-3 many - TGTGCCATCAGTGAAAAGGGCGGGTATGGCTACACCTTC CAISEKGGYGYTF
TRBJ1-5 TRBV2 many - TGTGCCAGCAAGGCCGACATACTGGGGAATCAGCCCCAGCATTTT CASKADILGNQPQHF
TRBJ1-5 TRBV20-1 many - TGCAGTGCTGGACTGGAACCAAATCAGCCCCAGCATTTT CSAGLEPNQPQHF
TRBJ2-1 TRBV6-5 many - TGTGCCAGCAGTTACTCGAGCCTAAGCCCCTACAATGAGCAGTTCTTC CASSYSSLSPYNEQFF
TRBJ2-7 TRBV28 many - TGTGCCAGCAGTTTCGCTCTCTACGAGCAGTACTTC CASSFALYEQYF
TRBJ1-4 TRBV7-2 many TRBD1 TGTGCCAGCAGCTACCGGGACAGGCTATACGAAAAACTGTTTTTT CASSYRDRLYEKLFF
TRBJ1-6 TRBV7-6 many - TGTGCCAGCAGCTTAGCGAGGGATTCACCCCTCCACTTT CASSLARDSPLHF
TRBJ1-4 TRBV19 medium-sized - TGTGCCAGTAATAGGGGGGATTCAACTAATGAAAAACTGTTTTTT CASNRGDSTNEKLFF
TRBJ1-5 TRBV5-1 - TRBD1 TGCGCCAGCAGCCCGACAGGGTATAACAATCAGCCCCAGCATTTT CASSPTGYNNQPQHF
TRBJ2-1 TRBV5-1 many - TGCGCCAGCAGCGCCGCAGGGGGGGGGAACAATGAGCAGTTCTTC CASSAAGGGNNEQFF
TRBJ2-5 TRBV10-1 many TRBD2 TGCGCCGTTTTAGCGGGAGCTCCCGTAGAGACCCAGTACTTC CAVLAGAPVETQYF
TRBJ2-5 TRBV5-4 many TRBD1 TGTGCCAGCAGCAGAACGACAGGGTTCGGAGAGACCCAGTACTTC CASSRTTGFGETQYF
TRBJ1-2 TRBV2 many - TGTGCCAGCAGTGAAGGGGCATCCTATGGCTACACCTTC CASSEGASYGYTF
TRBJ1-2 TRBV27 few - TGTGCCAGCAGTCCACCGGGGCCCAGCTATGGCTACACCTTC CASSPPGPSYGYTF
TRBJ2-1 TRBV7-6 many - TGTGCCAGCAGCCAGAGTGGGCATGAGCAGTTCTTC CASSQSGHEQFF
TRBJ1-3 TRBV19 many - TGTGCCAGTGGAGAGGTCTCTGGAAACACCATATATTTT CASGEVSGNTIYF
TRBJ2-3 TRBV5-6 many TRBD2 TGTGCCAGCAGCTCCTTAGCGGGAGCTGGCACAGATACGCAGTATTTT CASSSLAGAGTDTQYF
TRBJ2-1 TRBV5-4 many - TGTGCCAGCAGCCTTGTTCTGGCAAATGAGCAGTTCTTC CASSLVLANEQFF